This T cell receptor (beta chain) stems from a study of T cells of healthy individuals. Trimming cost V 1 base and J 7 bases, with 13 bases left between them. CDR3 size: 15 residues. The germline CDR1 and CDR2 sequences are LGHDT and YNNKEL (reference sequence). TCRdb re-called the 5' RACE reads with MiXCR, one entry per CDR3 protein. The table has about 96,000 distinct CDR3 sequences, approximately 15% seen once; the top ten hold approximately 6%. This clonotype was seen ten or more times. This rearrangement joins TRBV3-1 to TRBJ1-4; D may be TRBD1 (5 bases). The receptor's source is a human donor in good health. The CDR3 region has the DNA TGTGCCAGCAGCCAAGGAGGGGTGTTCGGTGAAAAACTGTTTTTT. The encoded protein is CASSQGGVFGEKLFF.